Following are 29 T cell receptor beta chains from one sample sequenced in a study of blood T cell repertoires in COVID-19. Assay used: immunoSEQ multiplex PCR; TCRdb lists only in-frame clones, some missing. The repertoire holds approximately 130,000 clones, roughly 85% seen once, with 20% to 25% in the top ten. Sample: peripheral blood. These receptors all come from a human donor in a cohort sampled during active COVID-19.

V is TRBV14 and J is TRBJ2-1, with 8 bases aligning to TRBD2. The CDR3 extends over 14 amino acids. After removal of 0 bases from V and 9 bases from J, the junction contained 4 bases not matched to a gene. CDR1 and CDR2 from the germline V gene are SGHDN and FVKESK. The CDR3 nucleotides read TGTGCCAGCAGCCAAGATCGGGAGGGACCTGAGCAGTTCTTC. As protein: CASSQDREGPEQFF.

The chain carries TRBV27 and TRBJ2-1; D is undetermined. CDR3 length: 16 amino acids. Trimming took 2 bases from V and 2 from J, leaving 13 bases between them. Germline-derived CDR1 and CDR2 are MNHEY and SMNVEV (reference sequence). CDR3 coding DNA: TGTGCCAGCAGTTTAGCCTGGCTAGTGGCCTACAATGAGCAGTTCTTC. It specifies CASSLAWLVAYNEQFF.

The chain joins TRBV28 to TRBJ1-5; 12 bases match TRBD1. The junction had 11 bases not matched to a gene; V was cut back by 3 bases and J by 8 bases. Germline-derived CDR1 and CDR2 are MDHEN and SYDVKM. There are 17 residues in the CDR3. CDR3 bases: TGTGCCAGCAGTTTGGGGACAGGGGGCTCGCGGGGGAAGCCCCAGCATTTT. Amino acids: CASSLGTGGSRGKPQHF.

The rearrangement links TRBV5-8 to TRBJ2-7; TRBD1 agrees at 9 bases. From germline, CDR1 is SGHTS and CDR2 YDEGEE. The trim removed 5 bases at V and 9 bases at J, leaving 15 bases unmatched. The CDR3 extends over 15 amino acids. The CDR3 reads CASRFLRDREVRQYF. CDR3 coding DNA: TGTGCCAGCAGGTTCCTACGGGACAGGGAAGTCAGGCAGTACTTC.

This sequence joins TRBV2 and TRBJ1-1; 10 positions agree with TRBD1. V lost 6 bases, J lost 5 bases, and 6 bases stayed unmatched. The CDR3 contains 14 residues. Germline CDR1 reads SNHLY; CDR2 reads FYNNEI. The CDR3 coding sequence is TGTGCCAGCAGGATGACAGGGGGCTTGACTGAAGCTTTCTTT. Protein product: CASRMTGGLTEAFF.

The rearrangement uses TRBV27 and TRBJ1-3, with D unclear. Germline values: CDR1 MNHEY, CDR2 SMNVEV (reference sequence). The CDR3 contains 12 residues. CDR3 sequence reads: CASRSSGNTIYF. The CDR3 DNA follows: TGTGCATCAAGGAGCTCTGGAAACACCATATATTTT.

The rearrangement links TRBV5-6 to TRBJ2-3; 14 bases map to TRBD2. The V and J ends lost 3 bases and 4 bases, in that order; junction bases with no gene match: 4. Per germline, CDR1 SGHDT and CDR2 YYEEEE. The CDR3 is made up of 16 amino acids. CDR3 loop: CASSWGLAGVSDTQYF. The CDR3 DNA is TGTGCCAGCAGCTGGGGACTAGCGGGGGTGTCAGATACGCAGTATTTT.

This clone was seen a single time. The V and J genes are TRBV5-1 and TRBJ1-2, with 9 bases that match TRBD1. Germline V gene sequence: CDR1 SGHRS, CDR2 YFSETQ. J gave up 7 bases and V 4 bases, and 23 bases lay outside the gene matches. The CDR3 is made up of 19 amino acids. The CDR3: CASSQTGTGFRRSVAGYTF. The DNA of the CDR3 is TGCGCCAGCAGCCAAACCGGGACAGGGTTCAGGCGTTCAGTCGCTGGCTACACCTTC.

The rearrangement uses TRBV5-1 and TRBJ1-1; 7 bases match TRBD1. CDR3 length: 15 amino acids. J gave up 5 bases and V 2 bases, and 9 bases lay outside the gene matches. CDR1 is SGHRS, CDR2 YFSETQ, per germline. This chain's CDR3 is CASSLGIQGRTEAFF. Written as DNA, the CDR3 is TGCGCCAGCAGCTTAGGAATACAGGGGAGGACTGAAGCTTTCTTT.

The chain links TRBV27 to TRBJ1-1; D is ambiguous. The V and J ends lost 3 bases and 0 bases respectively, with 11 bases between them. The CDR3 runs 15 residues. The germline V gene encodes CDR1 MNHEY and CDR2 SMNVEV (reference sequence). CDR3 sequence reads: CASSLTQFMNTEAFF. In nucleotides, the CDR3 is TGTGCCAGCAGTTTGACACAGTTCATGAACACTGAAGCTTTCTTT.

This clone has a single count. The chain is built from TRBV3-1 (or the pseudogene TRBV3-2) and TRBJ2-5; 8 bases fit TRBD2. V shed 3 bases, J shed 14 bases, and the junction held 8 bases outside the gene matches. In germline, CDR1 is LGHDT, CDR2 YNNKEL (reference sequence). The CDR3 extends over 12 amino acids. The CDR3 sequence: CASSQETSGLYF. The CDR3 DNA sequence: TGTGCCAGCAGCCAGGAAACTAGCGGACTATACTTC.

The chain couples TRBV6-6 to TRBJ1-2; D is ambiguous. In germline, CDR1 is MNHNY, CDR2 SVGAGI (reference sequence). V lost 6 bases to trimming and J lost 8 bases, with 16 bases between them. The CDR3 spans 13 residues. The CDR3 here is CASSFEGARGYTF. Written as DNA, the CDR3 is TGTGCCAGCAGCTTTGAGGGAGCGAGAGGCTACACCTTC.

V is TRBV30 and J is TRBJ1-1; TRBD1 might be the D (5 bases). The CDR3 contains 13 residues. V was trimmed by 5 bases and J by 1 base, leaving 11 bases between them. The germline gives CDR1 GTSNPN, CDR2 SVGIG (reference sequence). The chain's CDR3 is CAWSGTANTEAFF. The CDR3 coding sequence is TGTGCCTGGTCCGGGACTGCGAACACTGAAGCTTTCTTT.

The V gene is TRBV11-2, the J gene TRBJ2-3; D remains ambiguous. The CDR3 loop spans 14 amino acids. Trimming removed 3 bases at V and 0 bases at J, with 7 bases between. Per germline, CDR1 SGHAT and CDR2 FQNNGV. CDR3 nucleotide sequence: TGTGCCAGCAGCTTGCGGTCTAGCACAGATACGCAGTATTTT. Residues: CASSLRSSTDTQYF.

The CDR3, as DNA: TGTGCCAGCAGCTTAGCTTATATCCCAAGCCTAGCGCCAACCTACGAGCAGTACTTC. Its translation: CASSLAYIPSLAPTYEQYF. The rearrangement uses TRBV7-8 and TRBJ2-7, with D perhaps TRBD2 (6 bases). Germline V lookup: CDR1 SGHVS, CDR2 FQNEAQ. With 0 bases removed from V and 2 bases from J, the gap between germline ends came to 23 bases. The CDR3 has 19 residues.

The V gene is TRBV19, the J gene TRBJ2-3; 8 bases match TRBD2. This CDR3 has 16 residues. V lost 4 bases to trimming and J lost 5 bases; unmatched junction nucleotides: 11. Germline V CDR1 and CDR2: LNHDA, SQIVND (reference sequence). The CDR3 region is CASSRKIAGRIDTQYF. In DNA, the CDR3 is TGTGCCAGTAGTAGAAAAATAGCGGGAAGGATAGATACGCAGTATTTT.

The chain combines TRBV6-2 or TRBV6-3 with TRBJ2-3, with TRBD2 matching 8 bases. The germline gives CDR1 MNHEY, CDR2 SVGEGT. With 2 bases clipped from V and 0 bases from J, the junction kept 4 bases outside the gene matches. The CDR3 totals 16 residues. The CDR3 DNA reads TGTGCCAGCAGTTACAATCGGGGGGGCAGCACAGATACGCAGTATTTT. This sequence encodes CASSYNRGGSTDTQYF.

The chain joins TRBV7-9 to TRBJ2-7, with 7 bases fitting TRBD2. The CDR3 has 13 amino acids. Germline V CDR1 and CDR2: SEHNR, FQNEAQ (reference sequence). The J segment lost 6 bases and the V segment lost 6 bases, leaving 8 bases of the junction unmatched. The CDR3 DNA reads TGTGCCAGCAGATCCGCGGGGGTATCCGAGCAGTACTTC. Translation gives CASRSAGVSEQYF.

The V and J genes are TRBV5-1 and TRBJ1-1, with D tentatively TRBD1 (5 bases). The V gene lost 4 bases and the J gene lost 0 bases, with 7 bases spanning the gap. The CDR3 spans 13 residues. The germline V gene has CDR1 SGHRS and CDR2 YFSETQ. Here the CDR3 reads CASSVGLNTEAFF. The CDR3 bases are TGCGCCAGCAGCGTGGGGCTGAACACTGAAGCTTTCTTT.

J is TRBJ1-5 and V is TRBV19, with TRBD1 matching over 10 bases. The CDR3 has 14 amino acids. The V and J ends lost 5 bases and 5 bases, in that order; junction bases with no gene match: 3. In germline, CDR1 is LNHDA, CDR2 SQIVND (reference sequence). The CDR3: CASSPGTGDQPQHF. The CDR3 DNA sequence: TGTGCCAGTAGTCCCGGGACAGGGGATCAGCCCCAGCATTTT. Drawing the rest from reference TRBV19 and TRBJ1-5, the complete variable domain is DGGITQSPKYLFRKEGQNVTLSCEQNLNHDAMYWYRQDPGQGLRLIYYSQIVNDFQKGDIAEGYSVSREKKESFPLTVTSAQKNPTAFYLCASSPGTGDQPQHFGDGTRLSIL.

The chain links TRBV2 to TRBJ2-5; tentative D call: TRBD2 (6 bases). In germline, CDR1 is SNHLY, CDR2 FYNNEI. The CDR3 sequence is 17 residues long. V was clipped by 2 bases and J by 4 bases, with 20 bases between them. The CDR3 DNA reads TGTGCCAGCAGTGAATTGTTTGCGGGACTCCAAACAGAGACCCAGTACTTC. This encodes CASSELFAGLQTETQYF.

The V and J genes are TRBV28 and TRBJ2-2, with 11 bases matching TRBD1. This CDR3 is 17 amino acids long. Germline CDR1 and CDR2: MDHEN and SYDVKM. J gave up 5 bases and V 7 bases, and 12 bases lay outside the gene matches. The CDR3 loop reads CASNPADRGLGTGELFF. CDR3 sequence (DNA): TGTGCCAGCAATCCAGCGGACAGGGGGCTTGGGACCGGGGAGCTGTTTTTT.

The chain combines TRBV29-1 with TRBJ1-5; D uncertain. The germline gives CDR1 SQVTM, CDR2 ANQGSEA. This CDR3 has 15 amino acids. The V and J ends lost 4 bases and 0 bases respectively, with 13 bases between them. CDR3 nucleotides: TGCAGCGTTGCTGATTCTACAGCTAGCAATCAGCCCCAGCATTTT. Its translation is CSVADSTASNQPQHF.

This clone was seen repeatedly, ten times or more. The chain employs TRBV29-1 and TRBJ1-2; D gene ambiguous. The V and J ends lost 3 bases and 1 base respectively, with 9 bases between them. The germline CDR1 and CDR2 sequences are SQVTM and ANQGSEA. The CDR3 spans 13 residues. CDR3 coding DNA: TGCAGCGTTGAGCCAGTTGTTAACTATGGCTACACCTTC. It translates to CSVEPVVNYGYTF.

This sequence joins TRBV11-2 and TRBJ2-7, with a tentative D call TRBD2 (6 bases). The CDR3 has 14 residues. V gave up 4 bases and J gave up 6 bases, with 16 bases separating them. The V gene's germline CDR1 is SGHAT and CDR2 FQNNGV. The CDR3 region has the DNA TGTGCCAGCAGCTCCCTTGTTGAGGGAGGCGAGCAGTACTTC. It is translated as CASSSLVEGGEQYF.

This clone was picked up a small number of times. J is TRBJ2-7 and V is TRBV30; 15 positions agree with TRBD2. CDR1 is GTSNPN, CDR2 SVGIG, per germline (reference sequence). The CDR3 loop spans 18 amino acids. Trimming at V came to 4 bases and at J to 3 bases, leaving 13 bases not matched to a gene. CDR3 DNA: TGTGCCTGGATGCCAGGGACTAGCGGGAGGTTCGGGGGCTACGAGCAGTACTTC. Its translation is CAWMPGTSGRFGGYEQYF.

This chain uses TRBV7-6 with TRBJ2-2, with D perhaps matching TRBD1 (5 bases). CDR3 length: 15 amino acids. V was trimmed by 4 bases and J by 1 base, leaving 10 bases between them. Germline values: CDR1 SGHVS, CDR2 FNYEAQ. CDR3 sequence (DNA): TGTGCCAGCAGCTCGACAGAGATGAACACCGGGGAGCTGTTTTTT. Translation: CASSSTEMNTGELFF.

The V call is TRBV21-1, the J call TRBJ2-5; the D call in the table, TRBD1, was not verified against the DNA. TRBV21-1 is deemed a pseudogene. This CDR3 region has 20 residues. This chain's CDR3 is CASSCSRDRGLRGCGKTQYF. CDR3 bases: TGTGCCAGCAGCTGTTCCCGGGACAGGGGGCTTCGGGGTTGTGGGAAGACCCAGTACTTC.

V is TRBV7-3 and J is TRBJ2-1; 11 bases fit TRBD2. Germline V gene lookup returns CDR1 SGHTA and CDR2 FQGTGA. The V and J ends lost 5 bases and 0 bases, in that order; junction bases with no gene match: 15. CDR3 length: 20 residues. The CDR3 DNA is TGTGCCAGCAGCCGACTTCTCCCCGGTAGCGGGGGGGGCTCCTACAATGAGCAGTTCTTC. This sequence encodes CASSRLLPGSGGGSYNEQFF.